The entry that follows covers one T cell receptor beta chain sequence. This clonotype was seen a few times. The antigen this receptor binds is unknown. There are no base qualities to consult, and no much larger clone falls within one base. The sequencer was an Illumina HiSeq 1500. TCRdb trimmed the raw reads at Q25, called clones with MiXCR and kept productive beta chains. Rows with a matching CDR3 protein are joined into one entry that keeps the most common DNA and genes. For this sample there are some 600,000 distinct CDR3 sequences; 20% to 25% appear just once. Less than 9.5% of the sample rests with the top ten. These data originate in a study of T cell repertoires in cytomegalovirus infection (dated by TCRdb to the late 2010s). Broadly, across the study: Because public TCR beta signatures pointed to carriage of CMV infection together with the matching HLA type, the HLA type of each donor mattered for the analysis.

The paper as a whole reports these results and caveats: The ex vivo response was dominated by HLA-C-restricted CMV-specific TCR beta clonotypes, which also provided the single most frequent clonotype in two of eight donors. In both this cohort and an independent cohort of some 370 donors, the cumulative frequency of public TCR beta family members distinguished carriers of CMV infection plus the relevant HLA type.

There are 16 amino acids in the CDR3, from cysteine to phenylalanine inclusive. Just CDR3 DNA is preserved here, 48 bases in frame from base 1. V loses 0 bases, J loses 5 bases, and the germline ends lie 17 bases apart. The germline V gene sets CDR1 to SGDLS and CDR2 to YYNGEE. In this chain, TRBV9 is recombined with TRBJ2-5; the D gene is possibly TRBD1 or TRBD2, with 5 bases matching each. The sequence derives from a human donor in good health (CMV status not recorded). Some clones in this sample may be carry-over from other donors' samples. What was sequenced was CD8+ T cells from PBMCs. The nucleotides read TGTGCCAGCAGCGTAGAGGAATGGGACGTCCGGGAGACCCAGTACTTC. This translates into CASSVEEWDVRETQYF.